This TCR beta chain was sequenced for a study of blood T cell repertoires in COVID-19. Across the whole study: The United States, Italy and Spain supplied acute and convalescent COVID-19 samples. PBMCs, B-cell-depleted T cells, or T cells were the source of the cDNA or gDNA that made up the material.

As processed by the authors: How many nucleated cells were present was estimated from reference gene primer amplification. Profiling relied on immunoSEQ multiplex PCR, and the TCRdb table lists in-frame clones only, not all of them. D and trimming come from the DNA, and the V and J calls and clone size come from that table. The data contain about 340,000 clones, just over 85% of them singletons. Cohorts were assigned according to the clinical history that participants reported. The V gene's germline CDR1 is LNHDA and CDR2 SQIVND (reference sequence). Trimming took off 3 bases at V and 2 bases at J, with 11 bases between the two ends. CDR3 length: 15 amino acids.

Sequencing was done on a sample of PBMCs or T cells enriched from blood (not recorded which). The chain carries TRBV19 and TRBJ2-4; D call uncertain. The receptor was derived from a woman aged 40 to 50 with acute COVID-19. CDR3 nucleotide sequence: TGTGCCAGTAGTATCCCGAGAACCACCAAAAACATTCAGTACTTC. This codes for CASSIPRTTKNIQYF.